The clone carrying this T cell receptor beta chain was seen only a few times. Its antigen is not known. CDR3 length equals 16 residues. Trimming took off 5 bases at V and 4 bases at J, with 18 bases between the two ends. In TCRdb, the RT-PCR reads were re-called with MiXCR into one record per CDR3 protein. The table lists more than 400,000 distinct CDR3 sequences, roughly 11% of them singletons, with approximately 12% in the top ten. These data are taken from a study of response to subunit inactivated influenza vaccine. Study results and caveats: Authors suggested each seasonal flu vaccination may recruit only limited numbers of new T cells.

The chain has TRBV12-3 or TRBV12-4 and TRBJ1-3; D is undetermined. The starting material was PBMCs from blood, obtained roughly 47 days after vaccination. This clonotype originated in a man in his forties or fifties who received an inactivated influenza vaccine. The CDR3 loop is CASSPSQAGRGNTIYF. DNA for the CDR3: TGTGCCAGCAGTCCCAGTCAAGCGGGCCGGGGAAACACCATATATTTT.